This T cell receptor beta chain was found in a study of blood T cell repertoires in COVID-19. Authors' methods: Amplifying reference gene primers gave estimates of nucleated cell counts. TCRdb's table, derived via immunoSEQ multiplex PCR, lists solely in-frame clones and lacks some. V and J calls and clone size are given by that table; D and trimming were obtained from the DNA. This table has fewer than 350,000 clones, approximately 91% appearing once. Trimming left V 1 base short and J 5 bases short, with 12 bases between. The CDR3 has 15 amino acids. Germline V lookup: CDR1 LGHNA, CDR2 YNFKEQ. This study enrolled people aged 18 to 89 from 24 US geographic areas. Assignments of participants to cohorts depended upon their own reported clinical history.

The clonotype was recovered from a woman between 40 and 50 years old with acute COVID-19. J is TRBJ1-5 and V is TRBV4-2, with TRBD1 as a possible D gene (6 bases). Sequenced input: PBMCs or T cells enriched from blood (not recorded which). The CDR3 DNA reads TGTGCCAGCAGCCAAGTAGGGGGGGCGCATCAGCCCCAGCATTTT. Protein: CASSQVGGAHQPQHF.